The entry that follows covers one T cell receptor (beta chain) sequence. Its antigen is as yet unknown. The sample originates from a study of blood T cells in healthy people across ages. Study outcomes and limitations: The unsorted PBMCs prevented any conclusive comparison of naive versus antigen-experienced cells.

PCR was performed a second time for 7 to 11 cycles using a sample-barcoded 5' primer and a J-beta primer mix. TCRdb independently ran MiXCR on the 5' RACE reads; one entry per CDR3 protein. This table has about 600,000 distinct CDR3 sequences, around half appearing once. V shed 2 bases and J 4 bases; nucleotides not matched to a gene: 15. The germline V gene has CDR1 SGDLS and CDR2 YYNGEE. The CDR3 totals 18 residues. This sequence joins TRBV9 and TRBJ2-1; TRBD2 matches 7 bases. The sequence was obtained from a man older than 75 in good health. The source material was blood. The CDR3 bases are TGTGCCAGCAGCGTGGTTAAGGGGCGGGGGATCGGATACAATGAGCAGTTCTTC. Translated: CASSVVKGRGIGYNEQFF.